The clone carrying this TCR beta chain showed up many times. What it binds is unknown. This sample was taken from a study of CD8+CD57+ T cells in acquired aplastic anemia. Study in general: DNA from sorted CD4+ and CD8+ cells averaged around 3 ug. Healthy donor CD4+ cell samples had a mean of about 11 million reads. Study-wide results and limits: No significant patient-versus-control difference appeared in CD8+ Simpson's diversity.

The CDR3 runs to 15 residues. V was shortened by 4 bases and J by 6 bases, with 16 bases between the two germline ends. The germline gives CDR1 MNHEY, CDR2 SMNVEV (reference sequence). The use of genomic DNA as template underpinned the TCR beta VDJ and CDR3 profiling. TCRdb processed the reads anew with MiXCR; each CDR3 protein has one entry. Among approximately 200,000 distinct CDR3 sequences listed, 54% were seen once. The source material was sorted CD4+, CD8+, or CD8+CD57+ T cells (not recorded which) from PBMCs. The chain recombines TRBV27 with TRBJ2-1; no definite D call. The TCR was taken from a human donor in good health, serving as a control. The CDR3 region is CASSYDFDPGNEQFF. The CDR3 DNA reads TGTGCCAGCAGTTATGACTTCGACCCGGGCAATGAGCAGTTCTTC.